These 8 T cell receptor beta chains share one sample of origin, sequenced in a study of blood T cell repertoires in COVID-19. Using immunoSEQ multiplex PCR, the repertoire was profiled, and TCRdb retains in-frame clones only, with some absent. The sample yields 150,000 to 200,000 clones, about nine tenths seen once. The sample consisted of peripheral blood. The source is a man aged 70-80 years with active or convalescent COVID-19.

This chain connects TRBV27 to TRBJ2-7, with TRBD2 identical over 7 bases. After removal of 3 bases from V and 1 base from J, the junction contained 12 bases not matched to a gene. The CDR3 is made up of 17 amino acids. Per germline, CDR1 MNHEY and CDR2 SMNVEV (reference sequence). CDR3: CASSLYFSGSFSYEQYF. The DNA for the CDR3 is TGTGCCAGCAGTTTGTACTTTAGCGGGTCATTTTCCTACGAGCAGTACTTC.

This chain uses TRBV7-9 with TRBJ2-3; 12 bases map to TRBD2. The germline V gene encodes CDR1 SEHNR and CDR2 FQNEAQ (reference sequence). Losses at the gene ends were 4 bases for V and 4 bases for J; bases not matched to a gene: 6. The length of the CDR3 is 16 residues. DNA for the CDR3: TGTGCCAGCAGCTCTATTCCTAGCGGGAGGGCAGATACGCAGTATTTT. Translated, it gives CASSSIPSGRADTQYF.

This chain joins TRBV18 and TRBJ2-5; D unclear. V was shortened by 0 bases and J by 4 bases, with 15 bases between the two germline ends. Germline V gene lookup returns CDR1 KGHSH and CDR2 LQKENI. The CDR3 runs to 16 residues. CDR3 residues: CASSPPAGWAGETQYF. The CDR3 DNA is TGTGCCAGCTCACCACCGGCAGGATGGGCAGGAGAGACCCAGTACTTC.

This clone was seen repeatedly, ten times or more. The V call is TRBV2, the J call TRBJ1-1; no definite D call. This CDR3 has 14 amino acids. V lost 1 base, J lost 11 bases, and 17 bases lay in between. The V gene's germline CDR1 is SNHLY and CDR2 FYNNEI. The CDR3 spells CASSEGSVNGPAFF. In DNA, the CDR3 is TGTGCCAGCAGTGAAGGGAGCGTCAATGGCCCGGCTTTCTTT. Full variable domain (missing parts from reference TRBV2 and TRBJ1-1): EPEVTQTPSHQVTQMGQEVILRCVPISNHLYFYWYRQILGQKVEFLVSFYNNEISEKSEIFDDQFSVERPDGSNFTLKIRSTKLEDSAMYFCASSEGSVNGPAFFGQGTRLTVV.

The V gene is TRBV14, the J gene TRBJ2-7; 8 bases fit TRBD1. The CDR3 has 15 amino acids. With V trimmed by 4 bases and J by 1 base, 6 bases remained unmatched. Germline V CDR1 and CDR2: SGHDN, FVKESK. CDR3 sequence: CASSPLGQGSYEQYF. CDR3 DNA sequence: TGTGCCAGCAGCCCTCTAGGACAGGGATCCTACGAGCAGTACTTC.

The gene calls are TRBV28 and TRBJ1-4; 9 bases line up with TRBD1. This CDR3 is 16 amino acids long. Germline V CDR1 and CDR2: MDHEN, SYDVKM. J lost 7 bases, V lost 5 bases, and 11 bases had no gene match. CDR3 sequence (DNA): TGTGCCAGCAGTAAACCTATACAGGGGGCCGGTGAAAAACTGTTTTTT. It specifies CASSKPIQGAGEKLFF.

The sample holds one count of this clone. The chain uses TRBV5-1 and TRBJ2-1; TRBD2 aligns across 10 bases. With V trimmed by 2 bases and J by 4 bases, 6 bases remained unmatched. The CDR3 length is 16 residues. Germline CDR1 is SGHRS and CDR2 is YFSETQ. The CDR3 loop reads CASSFGLAGVYNEQFF. The CDR3 DNA follows: TGCGCCAGCAGCTTCGGCCTAGCGGGAGTTTACAATGAGCAGTTCTTC.

The chain uses TRBV7-2 and TRBJ2-5; TRBD2 aligns across 9 bases. The CDR3 has 15 amino acids. The germline V gene has CDR1 SGHTA and CDR2 FQGNSA. V was clipped by 1 base and J by 7 bases; unmatched bases: 7. The CDR3 bases are TGTGCCAGCAGCTTAGGGACTAGCGTGGGGGGGACCCAGTACTTC. Residues: CASSLGTSVGGTQYF.